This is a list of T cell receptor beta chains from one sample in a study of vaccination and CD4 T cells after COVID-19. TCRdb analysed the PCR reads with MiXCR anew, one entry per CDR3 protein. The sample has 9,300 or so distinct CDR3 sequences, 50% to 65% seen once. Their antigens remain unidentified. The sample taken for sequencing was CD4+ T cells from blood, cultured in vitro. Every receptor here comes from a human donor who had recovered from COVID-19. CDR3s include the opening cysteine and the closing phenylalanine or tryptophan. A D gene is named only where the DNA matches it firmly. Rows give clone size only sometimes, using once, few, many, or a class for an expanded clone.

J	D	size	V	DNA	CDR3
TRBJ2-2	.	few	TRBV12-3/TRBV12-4	TGTGCCAGCAGTACGGGGCCCAGGGAGCTGTTTTTT	CASSTGPRELFF
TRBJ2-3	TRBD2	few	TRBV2	TGTGCCAGCAGAGCTGGGACTAGCCTTGGCACAGATACGCAGTATTTT	CASRAGTSLGTDTQYF
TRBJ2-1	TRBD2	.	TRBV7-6	TGTGCCAGCAGCTCGGGACTAGTACAGCCCAATGAGCAGTTCTTC	CASSSGLVQPNEQFF
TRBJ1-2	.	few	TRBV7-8	TGTGCCAGCAGCTCAGGGGCGGCCGTCTATGGCTACACCTTC	CASSSGAAVYGYTF
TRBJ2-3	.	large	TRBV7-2	TGTGCCAGCAGCTTAGTTCGAACAGGACCAAGCACAGATACGCAGTATTTT	CASSLVRTGPSTDTQYF
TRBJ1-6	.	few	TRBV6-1	TGTGCCAGCAGTGAACACCAGGGGACAAGCTCCTATAATTCACCCCTCCACTTT	CASSEHQGTSSYNSPLHF
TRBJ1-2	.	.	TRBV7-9	TGTGCCAGCAGCGCCCGGGACGCGAGCTCTAACTATGGCTACACCTTC	CASSARDASSNYGYTF
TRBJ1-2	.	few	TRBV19	TGTGCCAGTAGTGCGACGGTCTCTTATGGCTACACCTTC	CASSATVSYGYTF
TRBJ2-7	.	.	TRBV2	TGTGCCAGCAGTGGTGTAGCTAGCTCCTACGAGCAGTACTTC	CASSGVASSYEQYF
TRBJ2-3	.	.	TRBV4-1	TGCGCCAGCAGCCAGGGTGTAAAACCTCGGGTCGCAGATACGCAGTATTTT	CASSQGVKPRVADTQYF
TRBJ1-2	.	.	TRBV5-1	TGCGCCAGCAGCTTGGGACAGGCCAAAGGCTATGGCTACACCTTC	CASSLGQAKGYGYTF
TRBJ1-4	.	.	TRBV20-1	TGCAGTGTTACCGGGAGCGGTGAAAAACTGTTTTTT	CSVTGSGEKLFF
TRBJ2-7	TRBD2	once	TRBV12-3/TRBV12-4	TGTGCCAGCAGTTTATCTCTAGCGGTGGCCTACGAGCAGTACTTC	CASSLSLAVAYEQYF
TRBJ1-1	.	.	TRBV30	TGTGCCTGCTGGGGACTCCTGAACACTGAAGCTTTCTTT	CACWGLLNTEAFF